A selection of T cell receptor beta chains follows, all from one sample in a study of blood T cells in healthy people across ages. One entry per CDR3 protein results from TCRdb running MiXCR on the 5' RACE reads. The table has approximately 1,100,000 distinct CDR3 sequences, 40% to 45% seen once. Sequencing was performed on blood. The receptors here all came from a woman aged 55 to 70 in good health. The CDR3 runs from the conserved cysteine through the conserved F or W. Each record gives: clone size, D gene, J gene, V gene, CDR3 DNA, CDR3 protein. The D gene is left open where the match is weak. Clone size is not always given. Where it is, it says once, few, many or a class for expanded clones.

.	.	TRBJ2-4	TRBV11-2	TGTGCCAGCAGCCCGGAACGGTTAGCCAAAAACATTCAGTACTTC	CASSPERLAKNIQYF
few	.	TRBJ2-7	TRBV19	TGTGCCACCAACTCTATCAAGGAACCCTACGAGCAGTACTTC	CATNSIKEPYEQYF
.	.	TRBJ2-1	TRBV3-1	TGTGCCAGCAGCCAAGATATCGGATCCTACAATGAGCAGTTCTTC	CASSQDIGSYNEQFF
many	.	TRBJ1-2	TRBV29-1	TGCAGCGTTGTAGGGGATGGCTACACCTTC	CSVVGDGYTF
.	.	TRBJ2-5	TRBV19	TGTGCCAGTAGTATCGGGAGTACCGGCGCGACCCAGTACTTC	CASSIGSTGATQYF
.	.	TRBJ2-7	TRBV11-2	TGTGCCAGCAGCAGGGTCGGGAGCGCCTCCTACGAGCAGTACTTC	CASSRVGSASYEQYF
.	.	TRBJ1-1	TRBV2	TGTGCCAGCAGTGAAGCCCAGACGAACACTGAAGCTTTCTTT	CASSEAQTNTEAFF
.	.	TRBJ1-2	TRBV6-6	TGTGCCAGCATCCTTAAGGGTCATGGCTACACCTTC	CASILKGHGYTF
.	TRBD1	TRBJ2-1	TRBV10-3	TGTGCCATCACCCACGGGACAGGGAGCGATGAGCAGTTCTTC	CAITHGTGSDEQFF
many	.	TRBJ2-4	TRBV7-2	TGTGCCAGCAGCAACCCCCCCGCAGGGTTAAACATTCAGTACTTC	CASSNPPAGLNIQYF
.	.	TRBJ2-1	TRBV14	TGTGCCAGCAGCCAAGTGTATGAGCAGTTCTTC	CASSQVYEQFF
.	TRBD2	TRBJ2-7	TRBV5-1	TGCGCCAGCAGCCTCAAAGGGCTAGCGGGAGCCCGAGGAAGGGAGCAGTACTTC	CASSLKGLAGARGREQYF
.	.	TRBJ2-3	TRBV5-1	TGCGCCAGCAGCTTGGAGCACCCCGGGGATACGCAGTATTTT	CASSLEHPGDTQYF
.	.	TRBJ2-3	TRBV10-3	TGTGCCATCACCCAGGCGGGTAGCACAGATACGCAGTATTTT	CAITQAGSTDTQYF
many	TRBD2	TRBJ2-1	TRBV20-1	TGCAGTGCTTTTCGGACTAGCGGGAGGGGTAATGAGCAGTTCTTC	CSAFRTSGRGNEQFF
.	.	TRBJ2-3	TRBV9	TGTGCCGGCAGCGTGCAGTCGGGAGATACGCAGTATTTT	CAGSVQSGDTQYF
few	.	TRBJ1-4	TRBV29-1	TGCAGCGGAGGGGAGCCCATGGGGGAAAAACTGTTTTTT	CSGGEPMGEKLFF
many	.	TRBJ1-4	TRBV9	TGTGCCAGCAGCGTAGAGGGAACGAGGAATGAAAAACTGTTTTTT	CASSVEGTRNEKLFF
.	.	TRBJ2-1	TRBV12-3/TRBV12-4	TGTGCCAGCAGCCCGGGACTCTCCCCCCAGTTCTTC	CASSPGLSPQFF
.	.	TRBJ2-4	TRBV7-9	TGTGCCAGCAGCTTTAGTCCGGGTCGGGCCAAAAACATTCAGTACTTC	CASSFSPGRAKNIQYF
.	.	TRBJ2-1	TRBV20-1	TGCAGTGCTAGAGATCCCCTTCGACCTTTCTCAAAACGGGATGAGCAGTTCTTC	CSARDPLRPFSKRDEQFF
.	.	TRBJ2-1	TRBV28	TGTGCCAGCAGTATAACAGGGAGGAGCTCCTACAATGAGCAGTTCTTC	CASSITGRSSYNEQFF
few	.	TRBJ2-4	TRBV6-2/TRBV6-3	TGTGCCAGCAGTTACGGCGGTCGGGGTCACATTCAGTACTTC	CASSYGGRGHIQYF
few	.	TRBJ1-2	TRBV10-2	TGCGCCAGCAGTGAAGCCCCCTTCTATGGCTACACCTTC	CASSEAPFYGYTF
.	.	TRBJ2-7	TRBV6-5	TGTGCCAGCAGGAGGGACCGCTTCGACGAGCAGTACTTC	CASRRDRFDEQYF
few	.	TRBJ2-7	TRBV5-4	TGTGCCAGCAGTCCCGGGCGGCCCCACCTCTCCTACAATGAGCAGTACTTC	CASSPGRPHLSYNEQYF
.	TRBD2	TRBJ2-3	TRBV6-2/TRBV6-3	TGTGCCAGCAGTTACGAGCTAGCGGACTGGGGTACGCAGTATTTT	CASSYELADWGTQYF
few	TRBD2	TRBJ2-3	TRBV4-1	TGCGCCAGCAGCTACCAACTAGCGGCTAGCACAGATACGCAGTATTTT	CASSYQLAASTDTQYF
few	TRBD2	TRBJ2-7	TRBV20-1	TGCAGTGCTGCGACTAGCGGGAGGACCTACGAGCAGTACTTC	CSAATSGRTYEQYF
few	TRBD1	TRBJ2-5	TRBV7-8	TGTGCCAGCAGCGCACCCCCGGGACAGGGACAAGAGACCCAGTACTTC	CASSAPPGQGQETQYF
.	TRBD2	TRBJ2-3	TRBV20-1	TGCAGTGCTAGAGAGGATGGGCGCGGGAGCCGGGATACGCAGTATTTT	CSAREDGRGSRDTQYF
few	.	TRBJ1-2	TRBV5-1	TGCGCCAGCAGTATTGGAGGGGGCTATGGCTACACCTTC	CASSIGGGYGYTF
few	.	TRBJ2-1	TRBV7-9	TGTGCCAGCAGCCGTCTAGCGAGATCCTACAATGAGCAGTTCTTC	CASSRLARSYNEQFF
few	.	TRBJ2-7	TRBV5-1	TGCGCCAGCAGTGGCAGGGCGAGCTCCTACGAGCAGTACTTC	CASSGRASSYEQYF
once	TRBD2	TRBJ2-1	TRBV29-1	TGCAGCGGTTCCGGTCCACTAGCGGGAGGGGGCGAGCAGTTCTTC	CSGSGPLAGGGEQFF
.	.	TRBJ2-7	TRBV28	TGTGCCAGCAGTCGCAGAAACAACTACGAGCAGTACTTC	CASSRRNNYEQYF
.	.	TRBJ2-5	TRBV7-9	TGTGCCGGCAGCTCAAAACAGGGTCGGGAGACCCAGTACTTC	CAGSSKQGRETQYF
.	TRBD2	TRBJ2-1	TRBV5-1	TGCGCCAGCAGCCCCCGGGGGGGAGTAAGTGAGCAGTTCTTC	CASSPRGGVSEQFF
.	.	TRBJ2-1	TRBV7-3	TGTGCCAGCAGCTGGGGGGCAGGGGGTAGGAGTGAGCAGTTCTTC	CASSWGAGGRSEQFF
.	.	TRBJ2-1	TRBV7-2	TGTGCCAGCAGCTTAGTTGGGGGAGTACGGGGGTACAATGAGCAGTTCTTC	CASSLVGGVRGYNEQFF
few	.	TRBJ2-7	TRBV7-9	TGTGCCAGCAGCGCTATCAGGGAGGTGAGCGAGCAGTACTTC	CASSAIREVSEQYF
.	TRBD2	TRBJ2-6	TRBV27	TGTGCCAGCAGTTTTTTAGCTAGCGGGAGCTCTGGGGCCAACGTCCTGACTTTC	CASSFLASGSSGANVLTF
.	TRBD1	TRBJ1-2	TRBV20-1	TGCAGTGCTGTTACAGGGGGCCAAGGCTACACCTTC	CSAVTGGQGYTF
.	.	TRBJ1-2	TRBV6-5	TGTGCCAGCAGTTATGCTGAGGGCGCGGCTGGCTACACCTTC	CASSYAEGAAGYTF
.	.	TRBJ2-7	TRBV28	TGTGCCAGCAGCGAACCAGGGGAAAGAGGAGGCTACGAGCAGTACTTC	CASSEPGERGGYEQYF